A selection of T cell receptor beta chains follows, all from one sample in a study of blood T cell repertoires in COVID-19. Some clones are missing from TCRdb's copy, which holds only in-frame ones; the method was immunoSEQ multiplex PCR. Of approximately 300,000 clones detected, 85% to 90% appear once; the ten largest clones hold under 11%. The sample was PBMCs or T cells enriched from blood (not recorded which). The receptors originated from a woman under 30 who had recovered from COVID-19. CDR3s leave out the opening cysteine and the closing phenylalanine or tryptophan. Clone size is given for some rows only: seen once, a few or many times, or a class if the clone is expanded.

- | TRBJ1-4 | TRBV28 | ASRTPDREKEKLF
- | TRBJ2-1 | TRBV4-1 | ASSQDRVGYNEQF
- | TRBJ2-3 | TRBV30 | AWSVAGGDTQY
- | TRBJ2-3 | TRBV5-4 | ASSLVLTDTQY
- | TRBJ2-1 | TRBV11-2 | ASSFAGSSSYNEQF
- | TRBJ2-2 | TRBV19 | ASLRGGRTGELF
once | TRBJ1-4 | TRBV7-9 | ASSPPVRQGNEKLF
- | TRBJ2-7 | TRBV27 | ASRPLGQTAFYEQY
- | TRBJ2-1 | TRBV2 | ASSPLAGGPAEQF
- | TRBJ1-2 | TRBV29-1 | SVTGVNYGYT
- | TRBJ2-7 | TRBV18 | ASSRGTSGGSSYEQY
once | TRBJ2-2 | TRBV9 | ASSVGTGNTGELF
- | TRBJ1-2 | TRBV5-1 | ASSVDSQNGYT
- | TRBJ1-5 | TRBV19 | ASGEGQGDVSNQPQH
- | TRBJ2-3 | TRBV4-2 | ASSQDPFSGGHTDTQY
- | TRBJ2-7 | TRBV19 | ASSIGFGDRGYEQY
- | TRBJ2-2 | TRBV29-1 | SGQGDTGELF
- | TRBJ1-2 | TRBV11-2 | ASSLAGQRNYGYT
- | TRBJ2-1 | TRBV4-1 | ASSPSPGLEVEQF
- | TRBJ1-2 | TRBV19 | ASTPTGAGGYT
- | TRBJ2-1 | TRBV7-9 | ASSSFGTYNEQF
- | TRBJ2-1 | TRBV18 | ASAEPDGVGAIRNNEQF
once | TRBJ1-5 | TRBV10-2 | ASRRSGGYQPQH
few | TRBJ1-6 | TRBV9 | ASSVDSTANSPLH
- | TRBJ2-5 | TRBV28 | ASSMSGARETQY
- | TRBJ1-6 | TRBV3-1/TRBV3-2 | ASSSSGRENSPLH
- | TRBJ1-1 | TRBV19 | ASILDSLNTEAF
- | TRBJ1-2 | TRBV30 | AWSPGTGANYGYT
- | TRBJ1-2 | TRBV19 | AGSNRIGAYGYT
- | TRBJ2-5 | TRBV9 | ASSVGLAGGGETQY
- | TRBJ2-2 | TRBV9 | ASSVSPGHLTGELF
- | TRBJ1-2 | TRBV9 | ASSQGLGFLSFYGYT
- | TRBJ2-7 | TRBV18 | ASSPSLAGGGEPSYEQY
- | TRBJ2-1 | TRBV7-8 | ASSREVAGNNEQF